This entry describes one T cell receptor beta chain. The data are from a study of blood T cell repertoires in COVID-19. Study-level background: Sources were T cells, B-cell-depleted T cells, or PBMCs; the material itself was cDNA or gDNA.

With 3 bases clipped from V and 2 bases from J, the junction kept 15 bases outside the gene matches. This CDR3 has 17 amino acids. Per the germline V gene, CDR1 is SQVTM and CDR2 is ANQGSEA. Using immunoSEQ multiplex PCR, the repertoire was profiled, and TCRdb retains in-frame clones only, with some absent. The table records about 440,000 clones, 80% to 90% of them present only once. The source of this sequence is a woman in her twenties or thirties with acute or convalescent COVID-19. The sequenced sample was peripheral blood. The chain couples TRBV29-1 to TRBJ1-1; 7 bases are shared with TRBD1. CDR3 amino acids: CSVDGTAASKINTEAFF. For the CDR3, the DNA is TGCAGCGTTGACGGGACAGCCGCATCTAAGATTAACACTGAAGCTTTCTTT.